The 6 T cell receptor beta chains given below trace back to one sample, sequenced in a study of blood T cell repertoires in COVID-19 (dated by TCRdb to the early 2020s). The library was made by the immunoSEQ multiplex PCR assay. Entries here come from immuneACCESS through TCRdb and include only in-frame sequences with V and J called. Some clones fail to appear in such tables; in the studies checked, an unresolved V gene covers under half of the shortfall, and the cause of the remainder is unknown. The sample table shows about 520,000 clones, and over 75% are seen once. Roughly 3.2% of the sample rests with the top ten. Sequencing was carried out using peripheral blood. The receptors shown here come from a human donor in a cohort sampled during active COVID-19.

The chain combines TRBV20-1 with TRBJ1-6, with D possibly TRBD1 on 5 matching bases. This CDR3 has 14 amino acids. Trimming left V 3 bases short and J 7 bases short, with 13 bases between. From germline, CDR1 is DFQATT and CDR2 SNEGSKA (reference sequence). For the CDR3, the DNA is TGCAGTGCTAGTTCTGGGGCGAGCAATTCACCCCTCCACTTT. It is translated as CSASSGASNSPLHF.

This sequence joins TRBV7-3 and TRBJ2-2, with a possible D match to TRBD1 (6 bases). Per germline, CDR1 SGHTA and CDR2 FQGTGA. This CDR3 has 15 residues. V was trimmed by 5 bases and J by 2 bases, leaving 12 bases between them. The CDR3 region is CASSPDRPNTGELFF. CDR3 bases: TGTGCCAGCAGCCCGGACAGACCTAACACCGGGGAGCTGTTTTTT. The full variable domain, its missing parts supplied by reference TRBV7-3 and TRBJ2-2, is GAGVSQTPSNKVTEKGKYVELRCDPISGHTALYWYRQSLGQGPEFLIYFQGTGAADDSGLPNDRFFAVRPEGSVSTLKIQRTERGDSAVYLCASSPDRPNTGELFFGEGSRLTVL.

Here the CDR3 DNA reads TGCGCCAGCAGCCAAATCCTTCCCGGCGAGCAGTACTTC. Translated: CASSQILPGEQYF. The chain joins TRBV4-3 to TRBJ2-7; D not resolved. This CDR3 spans 13 amino acids. V was cut by 2 bases and J by 6 bases, with 11 bases left in between. Germline loops: CDR1 LGHNA, CDR2 YSLEER.

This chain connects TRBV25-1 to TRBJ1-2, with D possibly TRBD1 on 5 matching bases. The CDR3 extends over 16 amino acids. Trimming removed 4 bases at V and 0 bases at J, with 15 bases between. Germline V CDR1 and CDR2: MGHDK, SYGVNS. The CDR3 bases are TGTGCCAGCAGTGCAGGAGGGGCCGTAGCTAACTATGGCTACACCTTC. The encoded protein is CASSAGGAVANYGYTF.

In nucleotides, the CDR3 is TGTGCCAGTAGCCAAAACCCAGGGGTCCCCTACGAGCAGTACTTC. This gives the protein CASSQNPGVPYEQYF. The V call is TRBV19, the J call TRBJ2-7; a weak D match, TRBD1 (6 bases). Germline-derived CDR1 and CDR2 are LNHDA and SQIVND (reference sequence). The germline V and J ends were trimmed by 6 bases and 2 bases, with 17 bases remaining between them. The CDR3 has 15 amino acids.

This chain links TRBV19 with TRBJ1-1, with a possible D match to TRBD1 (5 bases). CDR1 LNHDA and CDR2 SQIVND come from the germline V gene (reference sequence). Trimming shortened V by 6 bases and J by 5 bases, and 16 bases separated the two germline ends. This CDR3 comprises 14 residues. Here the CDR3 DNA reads TGTGCCAGTAGGTATGGGCAGGGAGGAACTGAAGCTTTCTTT. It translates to CASRYGQGGTEAFF.